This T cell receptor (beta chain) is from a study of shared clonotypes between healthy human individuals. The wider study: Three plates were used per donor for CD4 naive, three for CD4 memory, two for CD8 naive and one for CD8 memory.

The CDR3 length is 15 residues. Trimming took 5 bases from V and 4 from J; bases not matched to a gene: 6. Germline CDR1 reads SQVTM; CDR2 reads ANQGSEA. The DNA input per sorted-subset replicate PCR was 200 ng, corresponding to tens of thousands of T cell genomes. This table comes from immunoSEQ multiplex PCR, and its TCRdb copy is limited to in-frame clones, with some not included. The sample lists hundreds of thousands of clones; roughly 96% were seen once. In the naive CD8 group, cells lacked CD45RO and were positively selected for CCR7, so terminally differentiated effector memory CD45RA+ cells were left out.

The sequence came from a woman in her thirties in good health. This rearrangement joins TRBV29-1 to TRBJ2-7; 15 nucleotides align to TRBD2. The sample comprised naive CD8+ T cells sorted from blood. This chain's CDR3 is CSVQGGLAGGYEQYF. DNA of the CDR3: TGCAGCGTTCAGGGTGGACTAGCGGGAGGGTACGAGCAGTACTTC.